These 13 T cell receptor beta chains share one sample of origin, sequenced in a study of CD8 T cells in ankylosing spondylitis. TCRdb fed the 5' RACE reads into MiXCR, producing one record per CDR3 protein. The table has 250,000 or so distinct CDR3 sequences, about 10% seen once. Input material: blood, either unsorted or a sorted T cell fraction (not recorded which). The receptors were sampled from a male donor with ankylosing spondylitis or in good health (not recorded which).

The chain links TRBV19 to TRBJ1-2, with 7 bases aligning to TRBD1. CDR1 and CDR2 (germline): LNHDA, SQIVND (reference sequence). The CDR3 contains 15 residues. The junction had 6 bases not matched to a gene; V was cut back by 3 bases and J by 2 bases. The DNA for the CDR3 is TGTGCCAGTAGTATCGACGGGACAGCCAACTATGGCTACACCTTC. Translated, it gives CASSIDGTANYGYTF.

A few counts support this clonotype. The chain uses TRBV6-5 and TRBJ1-5, with D maybe TRBD1 (6 bases). Germline V gene lookup returns CDR1 MNHEY and CDR2 SVGAGI. Trimming took 2 bases from V and 4 from J, leaving 12 bases between them. This CDR3 spans 15 amino acids. DNA for the CDR3: TGTGCCAGCAGTTACGAGACAGGACGGAATCAGCCCCAGCATTTT. This codes for CASSYETGRNQPQHF.

This clonotype was counted at least ten times. This chain joins TRBV12-3 or TRBV12-4 and TRBJ1-1; D gene ambiguous. Trimming took 3 bases from V and 5 from J, leaving 13 bases between them. CDR3 length: 14 amino acids. CDR3 amino acids: CASSLSGYGTEAFF. The CDR3 DNA sequence: TGTGCCAGCAGTTTGTCCGGTTACGGGACTGAAGCTTTCTTT.

This clonotype was detected a few times. The rearrangement links TRBV25-1 to TRBJ2-5, with 10 bases that match TRBD2. The CDR3 sequence is 14 residues long. Per germline, CDR1 MGHDK and CDR2 SYGVNS. J gave up 5 bases and V 5 bases, and 5 bases lay outside the gene matches. CDR3 in DNA: TGTGCCAGCAGTCCGGGACTAGCGTATGAGACCCAGTACTTC. Translating it yields CASSPGLAYETQYF.

This clonotype was detected only a few times. The CDR3 DNA reads TGTGCCAGCAGCTCCAGGTGGGGAGACTATGGCTACACCTTC. Translated: CASSSRWGDYGYTF. This chain uses TRBV11-3 with TRBJ1-2; the D is unclear. Looked up from germline, CDR1 is SGHNT and CDR2 is YENEEA. Trimming removed 4 bases at V and 3 bases at J, with 12 bases between. This CDR3 has 14 amino acids.

The chain links TRBV2 to TRBJ2-2; possible D gene TRBD2, 7 bases. V was clipped by 6 bases and J by 5 bases, with 16 bases between them. This CDR3 is built from 15 residues. Germline CDR1 reads SNHLY; CDR2 reads FYNNEI. As DNA, the CDR3 is TGTGCCAGCAGCCCGGGGGGCGGATTTACCGGGGAGCTGTTTTTT. This encodes CASSPGGGFTGELFF.

This clonotype was detected many times. This chain links TRBV20-1 with TRBJ2-7; 9 bases line up with TRBD2. Losses at the gene ends were 6 bases for V and 7 bases for J; bases not matched to a gene: 13. CDR1 and CDR2 (germline): DFQATT, SNEGSKA (reference sequence). CDR3 length: 14 residues. CDR3 sequence (DNA): TGCAGTGCCGAGGGGCGGGAGGGCCTCTTTGAGCAGTACTTC. This encodes CSAEGREGLFEQYF.

This clonotype was observed many times. This chain connects TRBV10-3 to TRBJ2-1; D is unclear. From germline, CDR1 is ENHRY and CDR2 SYGVKD. Trimming pared 6 bases from V and 5 bases from J, leaving 8 bases between. This CDR3 is 12 amino acids long. The CDR3 here is CAIRDQNNEQFF. The CDR3 bases are TGTGCCATCAGGGACCAGAACAATGAGCAGTTCTTC.

This clonotype occurred many times. This chain joins TRBV28 and TRBJ1-5, with 9 positions matching TRBD1. J gave up 7 bases and V 6 bases, and 10 bases lay outside the gene matches. The germline V gene encodes CDR1 MDHEN and CDR2 SYDVKM. The CDR3 runs 15 residues. CDR3 loop: CASRQGDREEQPQHF. The DNA of the CDR3 is TGTGCCAGCAGGCAGGGGGACAGGGAGGAACAGCCCCAGCATTTT.

This clonotype has at least ten counts. The rearrangement links TRBV3-1 to TRBJ2-1; unclear D gene. The CDR3 runs 14 residues. Looked up from germline, CDR1 is LGHDT and CDR2 is YNNKEL (reference sequence). Trimming removed 3 bases from V and 9 bases from J, with 15 bases in between. The CDR3 loop is CASSHGQLVSEQFF. Here the CDR3 DNA reads TGTGCCAGCAGCCACGGCCAATTAGTTTCTGAGCAGTTCTTC.

This clonotype was found many times. The V and J genes are TRBV3-1 and TRBJ2-7; D not certain. Trimming took 4 bases from V and 6 from J, leaving 13 bases between them. This CDR3 has 13 amino acids. Germline V gene lookup returns CDR1 LGHDT and CDR2 YNNKEL (reference sequence). The DNA of the CDR3 is TGTGCCAGCAGCCCCATGGAAGTTTCCGAGCAGTACTTC. Protein sequence: CASSPMEVSEQYF.

Many counts were recorded for this clonotype. V and J are TRBV9 and TRBJ1-5; no definite D call. V was pared by 4 bases and J by 1 base, with 6 bases between. This CDR3 contains 13 residues. Germline V gene lookup returns CDR1 SGDLS and CDR2 YYNGEE. The CDR3 DNA sequence: TGTGCCAGCAGCCCCCAGAGCAATCAGCCCCAGCATTTT. Its protein is CASSPQSNQPQHF.

In this sample, this clonotype turned up many times. The chain couples TRBV2 to TRBJ1-3; D remains ambiguous. The CDR3 has 14 amino acids. The V and J ends lost 7 bases and 0 bases respectively, with 10 bases between them. Germline V gives CDR1 SNHLY, CDR2 FYNNEI. DNA of the CDR3: TGTGCCAGCACCCCAAGGCTCTCTGGAAACACCATATATTTT. This translates into CASTPRLSGNTIYF.